Listed below are T cell receptor beta chains from one sample, sequenced in a study of beta chain features in type 1 diabetes. Generated by immunoSEQ multiplex PCR, the TCRdb table keeps only in-frame clones and is missing some. In the table there are 300,000 to 350,000 clones, roughly 21% of which are singletons. Source material: naive CD4+ T cells from blood. The receptors originated from a woman between 18 and 29 years old in good health. Each CDR3 is given with its conserved first and last residue. Each record gives: V gene, CDR3 length, clone size, CDR3 protein. Some rows mark clone size as missing; the rest say once, few, many or name a class of expanded clone.

TRBV15	13	NA	CATSRSDRAGYTF
TRBV4-2	16	few	CASSQARAREGNIQYF
TRBV19	13	once	CASGGGSNEKLFF
TRBV18	15	NA	CASSPSQLSNQPQHF
TRBV2	14	NA	CASSMGLSTDTQYF
TRBV6-6	14	NA	CASSSGGGTDTQYF
TRBV7-9	17	few	CASSSRARPGTVETQYF
TRBV6-6	14	few	CASSLTGKGYEQYF
TRBV7-9	16	few	CASNMGQGLAKNIQYF
TRBV6-5	14	NA	CASSSDLTAGEQFF
TRBV29-1	13	few	CSVETAASEKLFF
TRBV30	14	NA	CASLTSGGYNEQFF
TRBV29-1	15	few	CSVEDRTDKPYEQYF
TRBV5-1	15	few	CASSFGQGASGELFF
TRBV4-2	15	NA	CASSKEVRYQETQYF
TRBV2	11	once	CASTSSGPQHF
TRBV7-2	17	few	CASSSRTSGGAGETQYF
TRBV5-1	13	few	CASSLWPDYGYTF
TRBV2	13	once	CASIQGTYNEQFF
TRBV5-1	15	few	CASSLRQGNSYEQYF
TRBV28	11	few	CASSSDQPQHF
TRBV2	12	NA	CASSPDRGIQYF
TRBV5-1	16	NA	CASSDAVAGGSETQYF
TRBV5-4	15	NA	CASSSPGTGNTEAFF
TRBV2	14	NA	CASSQETGTDTQYF
TRBV5-1	15	few	CASSLDGGSTDTQYF
TRBV7-2	17	few	CASSPIAGGPFYNEQFF
TRBV27	14	once	CASSMTGSRTEAFF
TRBV9	13	NA	CASSPRGDTEAFF
TRBV11-2	15	NA	CASSLAAGGYNEQFF
TRBV9	16	NA	CASSVGGGGAGETQYF
TRBV7-9	15	NA	CASSPLSGPKGEQFF
TRBV20-1	11	NA	CSAQTGETQYF
TRBV5-4	14	few	CASSLAPQGLDQYF
TRBV4-1	16	few	CASSHRLAGGVETQYF
TRBV7-9	13	NA	CATPGSQGDTQYF
TRBV14	16	NA	CASSLRRDRDRSEQFF
TRBV6-5	13	NA	CASGKDRVRPQHF
TRBV7-9	13	NA	CASSRGGTAFPGF